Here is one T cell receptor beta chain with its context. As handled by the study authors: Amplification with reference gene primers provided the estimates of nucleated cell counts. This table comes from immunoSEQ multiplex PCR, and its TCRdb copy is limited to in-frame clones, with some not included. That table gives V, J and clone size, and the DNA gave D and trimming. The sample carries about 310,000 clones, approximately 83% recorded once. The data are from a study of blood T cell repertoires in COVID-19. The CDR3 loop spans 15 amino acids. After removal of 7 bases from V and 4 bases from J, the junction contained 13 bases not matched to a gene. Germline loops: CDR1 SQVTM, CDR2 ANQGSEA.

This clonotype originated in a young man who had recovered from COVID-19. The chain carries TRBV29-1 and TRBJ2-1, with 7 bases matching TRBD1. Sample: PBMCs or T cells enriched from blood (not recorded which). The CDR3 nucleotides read TGCAGCGGGGGCCAGGTGAACAGGGGTTACAATGAGCAGTTCTTC. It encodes CSGGQVNRGYNEQFF.